The 27 T cell receptor beta chains in this list originate from one sample, sequenced in a study of blood T cell repertoires in COVID-19. The method was immunoSEQ multiplex PCR; TCRdb's version includes in-frame clones alone and lacks a portion of them. In the table there are about 130,000 clones, approximately 84% of which are singletons. Sequencing was performed on peripheral blood. The receptors originated from a man between 65 and 85 years old with acute or convalescent COVID-19.

The CDR3 protein is CASSFGGTLFYEQYF. CDR3 DNA sequence: TGTGCCAGCAGCTTCGGCGGGACTCTGTTTTACGAGCAGTACTTC. V and J are TRBV5-6 and TRBJ2-7; perhaps TRBD2 as D (6 bases). The CDR3 has 15 amino acids. V dropped 2 bases and J dropped 4 bases, with 16 bases sitting between them. From germline, CDR1 is SGHDT and CDR2 YYEEEE.

The V gene is TRBV5-1, the J gene TRBJ2-5; 8 nucleotides agree with TRBD1. With 3 bases clipped from V and 4 bases from J, the junction kept 2 bases outside the gene matches. Germline CDR1 is SGHRS and CDR2 is YFSETQ. This CDR3 is built from 13 residues. CDR3: CASSSGQGETQYF. As DNA, the CDR3 is TGCGCCAGCAGCTCCGGACAGGGAGAGACCCAGTACTTC.

The chain links TRBV23-1 to TRBJ1-1; tentatively, D is TRBD1 (5 bases). TRBV23-1 is recorded as an ORF, its role being uncertain. V was trimmed by 0 bases and J by 6 bases, leaving 17 bases between them. The CDR3 covers 16 residues. The CDR3 coding sequence is TGCGCCAGCAGTCAATCGGGGCGGCGACCTGGCTCTGAAGCTTTCTTT. This codes for CASSQSGRRPGSEAFF.

There are a few counts of this clone. J is TRBJ2-6 and V is TRBV18, with D possibly matching TRBD1 (5 bases). The CDR3 loop spans 14 amino acids. Germline values: CDR1 KGHSH, CDR2 LQKENI. Trimming shortened V by 3 bases and J by 4 bases, and 7 bases separated the two germline ends. The CDR3 nucleotides are TGTGCCAGCTCACCTAAGGGGGGGGCCAACGTCCTGACTTTC. Its protein product is CASSPKGGANVLTF.

The V gene is TRBV9, the J gene TRBJ2-5; 7 bases align to TRBD2. The CDR3 is 14 residues long. Germline V gene sequence: CDR1 SGDLS, CDR2 YYNGEE. Unmatched junction bases numbered 4, after V lost 0 bases and J lost 5 bases. DNA for the CDR3: TGTGCCAGCAGCGTAGGGGGGGGACTTGAGACCCAGTACTTC. This codes for CASSVGGGLETQYF.

The gene calls are TRBV28 and TRBJ1-5, with D maybe TRBD1 (6 bases). The CDR3 has 13 amino acids. V lost 7 bases and J lost 5, with 12 bases in between. The V gene's germline CDR1 is MDHEN and CDR2 SYDVKM. CDR3 region: CASTPAGDQPQHF. CDR3 coding DNA: TGTGCCAGCACCCCTGCAGGGGATCAGCCCCAGCATTTT. Based on the CDR3 plus reference TRBV28 and TRBJ1-5, the full variable domain is DVKVTQSSRYLVKRTGEKVFLECVQDMDHENMFWYRQDPGLGLRLIYFSYDVKMKEKGDIPEGYSVSREKKERFSLILESASTNQTSMYLCASTPAGDQPQHFGDGTRLSIL.

The chain combines TRBV19 with TRBJ1-4; D is undetermined. Germline CDR1 and CDR2: LNHDA and SQIVND (reference sequence). The CDR3 has 13 residues. V was clipped by 6 bases and J by 8 bases, with 13 bases between them. In DNA form, the CDR3 reads TGTGCCAGTAGCATCCTGCAGTCCGAAAAACTGTTTTTT. It translates to CASSILQSEKLFF.

The chain joins TRBV2 to TRBJ1-1; TRBD1 matches at 8 bases. Germline CDR1 is SNHLY and CDR2 is FYNNEI. The J segment lost 5 bases and the V segment lost 5 bases, leaving 7 bases of the junction unmatched. This CDR3 is 14 amino acids long. The DNA of the CDR3 is TGTGCCAGCAGTCCACGCGGACAGGGAACTGAAGCTTTCTTT. Translated: CASSPRGQGTEAFF.

The chain couples TRBV10-3 to TRBJ1-6; D is possibly TRBD1 (5 bases). The germline gives CDR1 ENHRY, CDR2 SYGVKD. The germline V and J ends were trimmed by 6 bases and 12 bases, with 9 bases remaining between them. The CDR3 has 11 amino acids. The CDR3 is CAISDQGPLHF. CDR3 in DNA: TGTGCCATCAGCGACCAGGGACCCCTCCACTTT.

The chain combines TRBV28 with TRBJ2-1, with TRBD2 identical over 12 bases. Trimming took 5 bases from V and 6 from J; bases not matched to a gene: 23. This CDR3 has 21 residues. Germline loops: CDR1 MDHEN, CDR2 SYDVKM. The CDR3 DNA sequence: TGTGCCAGCAGTCCTTTTCGGAGGAGGACTAGCGGGGCCCACCGGGGCAATGAGCAGTTCTTC. Amino acid sequence: CASSPFRRRTSGAHRGNEQFF.

The V and J genes are TRBV6-5 and TRBJ1-2, with D tentatively TRBD1 (6 bases). The length of the CDR3 is 14 residues. From germline, CDR1 is MNHEY and CDR2 SVGAGI. Deletions cut 6 bases from V and 1 base from J, with 12 bases between. The CDR3 region is CASRTGQINYGYTF. The CDR3 DNA reads TGTGCCAGCAGGACCGGACAGATTAACTATGGCTACACCTTC.

This chain uses TRBV7-6 with TRBJ1-1; 7 bases line up with TRBD1. The germline gives CDR1 SGHVS, CDR2 FNYEAQ. This CDR3 region has 15 residues. Unmatched junction bases numbered 8, after V lost 6 bases and J lost 1 base. CDR3 region: CASRYTGAKNTEAFF. CDR3 coding DNA: TGTGCCAGCAGGTACACAGGGGCCAAGAACACTGAAGCTTTCTTT.

Only one count was recorded for this clone. The rearrangement joins TRBV6-6 to TRBJ2-5; weak D call: TRBD1 (7 bases). Germline V gives CDR1 MNHNY, CDR2 SVGAGI (reference sequence). There are 13 residues in the CDR3. The germline V and J ends were trimmed by 6 bases and 4 bases, with 12 bases remaining between them. The CDR3 sequence: CASREGAPETQYF. As DNA, the CDR3 is TGTGCCAGCAGGGAGGGGGCCCCAGAGACCCAGTACTTC.

This chain uses TRBV11-3 with TRBJ2-1, with a possible D match to TRBD1 (6 bases). Germline V gene sequence: CDR1 SGHNT, CDR2 YENEEA. V shed 6 bases and J shed 5 bases, with 17 bases lying between them. The CDR3 length is 15 residues. The CDR3 sequence is CASSLRDTGNNEQFF. The CDR3 DNA reads as TGTGCCAGCAGTCTACGAGATACAGGGAACAATGAGCAGTTCTTC.

The chain is built from TRBV5-6 and TRBJ1-1; 7 bases map to TRBD1. J was trimmed by 6 bases and V by 4 bases; bases with no gene match: 6. This CDR3 contains 13 residues. Germline CDR1 and CDR2: SGHDT and YYEEEE. CDR3 coding DNA: TGTGCCAGCAGCAGAGGGGGCGGGGCTGAAGCTTTCTTT. Its protein is CASSRGGGAEAFF.

The J gene is TRBJ2-5, the V gene TRBV29-1, with TRBD1 identical over 11 bases. The CDR3 covers 13 residues. With 5 bases clipped from V and 5 bases from J, the junction kept 4 bases outside the gene matches. CDR1 is SQVTM, CDR2 ANQGSEA, per germline. CDR3 bases: TGCAGCGTTCGGACAGGGGGCCTCGAGACCCAGTACTTC. Protein: CSVRTGGLETQYF.

The V and J genes are TRBV3-1 (or the pseudogene TRBV3-2) and TRBJ2-5; TRBD1 might be the D (6 bases). The length of the CDR3 is 15 residues. Germline assignment: CDR1 LGHDT and CDR2 YNNKEL (reference sequence). Trimming pared 5 bases from V and 7 bases from J, leaving 20 bases between. The CDR3 DNA reads TGTGCCAGCAGCTCTCGGACAGCCGGTCGTGGGACCCAGTACTTC. Protein: CASSSRTAGRGTQYF.

J is TRBJ2-7 and V is TRBV6-5; tentatively, D is TRBD1 (6 bases). The CDR3 spans 15 residues. V was pared by 8 bases and J by 6 bases, with 23 bases between. The germline V gene has CDR1 MNHEY and CDR2 SVGAGI. The CDR3 protein is CASRLVDNRVAEQYF. The CDR3 DNA follows: TGTGCCAGCCGGCTCGTAGACAACAGGGTCGCCGAGCAGTACTTC.

This chain joins TRBV2 and TRBJ1-4, with D possibly TRBD1 on 5 matching bases. This CDR3 region has 16 residues. The V gene lost 6 bases and the J gene lost 1 base, with 15 bases spanning the gap. The germline V gene encodes CDR1 SNHLY and CDR2 FYNNEI. CDR3: CASRETPTVTNEKLFF. The CDR3 coding sequence is TGTGCCAGCAGAGAAACACCGACAGTAACTAATGAAAAACTGTTTTTT.

This clone was seen only once. As DNA, the CDR3 is TGTGCCAGCAGTGAAAGGCCTAGCGGGGGGACCATCTCCTACGAGCAGTACTTC. The encoded protein is CASSERPSGGTISYEQYF. The rearrangement joins TRBV2 to TRBJ2-7; 11 nucleotides match TRBD2. Germline loops: CDR1 SNHLY, CDR2 FYNNEI. The CDR3 covers 18 residues. The trim removed 2 bases at V and 0 bases at J, leaving 9 bases unmatched.

V usage is TRBV3-1 (or the pseudogene TRBV3-2) and J usage is TRBJ1-5, with 9 bases matching TRBD1. The germline CDR1 and CDR2 sequences are LGHDT and YNNKEL (reference sequence). Trimming cost V 7 bases and J 4 bases; bases outside gene matches: 8. The CDR3 is made up of 15 amino acids. The CDR3 loop is CASTAGTGRNQPQHF. The DNA for the CDR3 is TGTGCCAGCACCGCCGGGACAGGGCGTAATCAGCCCCAGCATTTT.

This rearrangement joins TRBV4-2 to TRBJ2-2; D is unresolved. This CDR3 region has 13 residues. Looked up from germline, CDR1 is LGHNA and CDR2 is YNFKEQ. V gave up 7 bases and J gave up 3 bases, with 9 bases separating them. CDR3 sequence (DNA): TGTGCCAGCACCCCGTTAGACACCGGGGAGCTGTTTTTT. It yields the protein CASTPLDTGELFF.

This rearrangement joins TRBV12-1 to TRBJ2-7; TRBD1, the table's D call, was not compared with the DNA. TRBV12-1 constitutes a pseudogene. The CDR3 runs 14 residues. The CDR3 protein is CATITRGQGSEQYF. The CDR3 region has the DNA TGTGCCACCATCACCCGGGGACAGGGATCTGAGCAGTACTTC.

This rearrangement joins TRBV6-1 to TRBJ2-7; D is ambiguous. CDR1 and CDR2 (germline): MNHNS, SASEGT. V shed 1 base and J shed 3 bases, with 7 bases lying between them. The CDR3 contains 13 residues. In DNA, the CDR3 is TGTGCCAGCAGTGAAGGACACCTCTACGAGCAGTACTTC. It codes for CASSEGHLYEQYF.

The V and J genes are TRBV18 and TRBJ1-1; 8 positions match TRBD1. Unmatched junction bases numbered 12, after V lost 1 base and J lost 2 bases. The germline CDR1 and CDR2 sequences are KGHSH and LQKENI. CDR3 length: 18 residues. The CDR3 sequence is CASSPRQGAGSINTEAFF. Written as DNA, the CDR3 is TGTGCCAGCTCACCACGTCAGGGGGCGGGATCAATAAACACTGAAGCTTTCTTT.

The chain recombines TRBV6-1 with TRBJ2-7, with 7 bases lining up with TRBD2. Per the germline V gene, CDR1 is MNHNS and CDR2 is SASEGT. This CDR3 is built from 14 residues. Trimming took 3 bases from V and 5 from J; bases not matched to a gene: 7. CDR3 sequence: CASSEGSGANEQYF. In nucleotides, the CDR3 is TGTGCCAGCAGTGAGGGCAGCGGGGCGAACGAGCAGTACTTC.

The gene calls are TRBV28 and TRBJ2-5; 8 bases map to TRBD2. This CDR3 region has 15 residues. Per the germline V gene, CDR1 is MDHEN and CDR2 is SYDVKM. V lost 6 bases, J lost 1 base, and 7 bases stayed unmatched. The CDR3 sequence: CASSRRGALQETQYF. The CDR3 bases are TGTGCCAGCAGCAGGCGGGGGGCCCTCCAAGAGACCCAGTACTTC.